A single sample is the source of the 10 T cell receptor beta chains below, sequenced in a study of post-analysis software for immune sequencing data. Study-wide findings and caveats: Controls had lower frequencies than patients of 4 or 5 TRBV segments, which included TRBV5-6, TRBV5-1 and TRBV20-1.

These TCRs' antigens remain unknown. Incorporated into the TCR beta cDNA libraries were unique molecular identifiers, which served to reduce PCR and sequencing biases. TCRdb reprocessed the PCR reads with MiXCR, giving one entry per CDR3 protein. The data contain about 560,000 distinct CDR3 sequences, 44% of them singletons. The sequencing sample was made of blood. The receptors here all came from a girl aged 5-17 years with multiple sclerosis.

The chain has TRBV20-1 and TRBJ1-2, with 9 bases identical to TRBD1. Germline CDR1 is DFQATT and CDR2 is SNEGSKA (reference sequence). V shed 6 bases, J shed 3 bases, and the junction held 8 bases outside the gene matches. The CDR3 runs to 14 residues. The CDR3 DNA sequence: TGCAGTGCGGCCGGGACAGGGTACGACTATGGCTACACCTTC. Its translation: CSAAGTGYDYGYTF.

V is TRBV12-3 or TRBV12-4 and J is TRBJ2-1; 8 bases line up with TRBD2. The CDR3 is 15 amino acids. V lost 5 bases, J lost 2 bases, and 5 bases stayed unmatched. CDR3 loop: CASSQSGGPYNEQFF. The DNA for the CDR3 is TGTGCCAGCAGTCAGAGCGGGGGTCCCTACAATGAGCAGTTCTTC.

A few counts support this clonotype. V is TRBV29-1 and J is TRBJ1-2, with TRBD1 matching 9 bases. V dropped 3 bases and J dropped 2; count of bases not matched to a gene: 13. The CDR3 loop spans 17 amino acids. The germline CDR1 and CDR2 sequences are SQVTM and ANQGSEA. The CDR3 DNA is TGCAGCGTTGACAGGGTGGCCGGGACAGGGACGAACTATGGCTACACCTTC. Protein: CSVDRVAGTGTNYGYTF.

This clonotype has more than one count but fewer than ten. The J gene is TRBJ2-1, the V gene TRBV7-8; 11 bases line up with TRBD2. The germline V gene encodes CDR1 SGHVS and CDR2 FQNEAQ. V was pared by 5 bases and J by 8 bases, with 8 bases of the junction left unmatched. The CDR3 spans 15 residues. Here the CDR3 reads CASSPTSGRGYEQFF. Written as DNA, the CDR3 is TGTGCCAGCAGCCCAACTAGCGGGAGAGGGTATGAGCAGTTCTTC.

J is TRBJ2-1 and V is TRBV3-1; possible D gene TRBD2, 5 bases. Trimming took 3 bases from V and 5 from J, leaving 17 bases between them. The CDR3 has 16 residues. In germline, CDR1 is LGHDT, CDR2 YNNKEL (reference sequence). The CDR3 here is CASSQGPRPADNEQFF. The CDR3, as DNA: TGTGCCAGCAGCCAGGGCCCCCGCCCAGCGGACAATGAGCAGTTCTTC.

The sample holds a few counts of this clonotype. CDR3 nucleotides: TGCGCCAGCAGCTTGGTGTCTAGCGGGAACCACGAGCAGTACTTC. It encodes CASSLVSSGNHEQYF. The V gene is TRBV5-1, the J gene TRBJ2-7; 9 bases align to TRBD2. CDR1 is SGHRS and CDR2 is YFSETQ in the germline V gene. This CDR3 region has 15 residues. The ends lost 0 bases at V and 5 bases at J; junction bases unmatched: 6.

This sequence joins TRBV5-5 and TRBJ2-3, with TRBD1 identical over 7 bases. The CDR3 totals 15 residues. The germline V gene encodes CDR1 SGHKS and CDR2 YYEKEE (reference sequence). V dropped 5 bases and J dropped 4; count of bases not matched to a gene: 10. CDR3 sequence: CASRPTGTEADTQYF. For the CDR3, the DNA is TGTGCCAGCAGACCCACCGGGACAGAGGCAGATACGCAGTATTTT.

The chain has TRBV20-1 and TRBJ2-7; no clear D. V lost 6 bases, J lost 2 bases, and 17 bases lay in between. Germline-derived CDR1 and CDR2 are DFQATT and SNEGSKA (reference sequence). The CDR3 spans 14 residues. The CDR3 is CSAGAVEGTYEQYF. In DNA form, the CDR3 reads TGCAGTGCCGGCGCGGTGGAAGGAACCTACGAGCAGTACTTC.

V gene TRBV19 combines with J gene TRBJ2-5; D is unclear. There are 15 residues in the CDR3. Germline-derived CDR1 and CDR2 are LNHDA and SQIVND (reference sequence). The ends were cut back, 3 bases at V and 1 base at J, with 12 bases in the middle. The CDR3, as DNA: TGTGCCAGTAGTATGGGAACGGACGCCCAAGAGACCCAGTACTTC. Residues: CASSMGTDAQETQYF.

This clonotype has a single count. CDR3 sequence reads: CAISEGGGGDAEQFF. The CDR3 coding sequence is TGTGCCATCAGTGAGGGTGGCGGGGGGGACGCTGAGCAGTTCTTC. The chain couples TRBV10-3 to TRBJ2-1; 9 bases are a match to TRBD2. The V and J ends lost 2 bases and 9 bases, in that order; junction bases with no gene match: 8. In germline, CDR1 is ENHRY, CDR2 SYGVKD. This CDR3 comprises 15 residues.